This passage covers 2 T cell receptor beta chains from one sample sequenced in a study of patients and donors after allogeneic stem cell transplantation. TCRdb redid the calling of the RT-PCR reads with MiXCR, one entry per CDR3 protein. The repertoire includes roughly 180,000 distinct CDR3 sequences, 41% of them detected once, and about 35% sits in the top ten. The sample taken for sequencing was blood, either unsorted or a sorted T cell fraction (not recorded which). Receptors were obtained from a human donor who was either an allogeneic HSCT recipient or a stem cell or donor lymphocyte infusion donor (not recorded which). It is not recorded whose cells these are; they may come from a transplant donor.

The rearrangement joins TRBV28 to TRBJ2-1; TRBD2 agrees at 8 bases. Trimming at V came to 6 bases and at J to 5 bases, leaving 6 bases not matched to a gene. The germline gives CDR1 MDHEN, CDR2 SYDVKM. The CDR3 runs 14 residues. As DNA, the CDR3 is TGTGCCAGCAGCACGGGAGGGCCCCACAATGAGCAGTTCTTC. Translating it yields CASSTGGPHNEQFF.

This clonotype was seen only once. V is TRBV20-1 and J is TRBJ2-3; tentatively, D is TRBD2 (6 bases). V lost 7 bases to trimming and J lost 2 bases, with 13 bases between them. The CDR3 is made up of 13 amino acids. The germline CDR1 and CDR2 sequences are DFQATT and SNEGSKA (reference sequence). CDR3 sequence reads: CSGSGGTTDTQYF. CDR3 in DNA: TGCAGTGGCTCCGGCGGGACCACAGATACGCAGTATTTT.